Shown below are 4 T cell receptor beta chains from a single sample sequenced in a study of Ad26.COV2.S vaccination and SARS-CoV-2 variants. Clones were sequenced by immunoSEQ multiplex PCR, and TCRdb holds only the in-frame ones, with some missing. The sample has 180,000 or so clones, roughly 89% seen once. The source was peripheral blood, collected after recovery from COVID-19. These receptors were collected from a human donor who had recovered from COVID-19.

The gene calls are TRBV2 and TRBJ2-3; 7 bases match TRBD2. This CDR3 region has 17 residues. In germline, CDR1 is SNHLY, CDR2 FYNNEI. Trimming took 8 bases from V and 1 from J; bases not matched to a gene: 15. The CDR3 bases are TGTGCCAGCGGATTTGACCTAAAAGCGGGACGCACAGATACGCAGTATTTT. The encoded protein is CASGFDLKAGRTDTQYF.

The rearrangement uses TRBV5-1 and TRBJ2-7; 7 bases line up with TRBD2. Germline V gene data show CDR1 as SGHRS and CDR2 as YFSETQ. The CDR3 loop spans 15 amino acids. V shed 4 bases, J shed 1 base, and the junction held 8 bases outside the gene matches. The DNA of the CDR3 is TGCGCCAGCAGCGGGGAGGCGGGAGATTCCTACGAGCAGTACTTC. Encoded protein: CASSGEAGDSYEQYF.

This clone is a singleton in its sample. The genes are TRBV7-9 and TRBJ2-5; perhaps TRBD1 as D (6 bases). V was trimmed by 11 bases and J by 2 bases, leaving 15 bases between them. Per germline, CDR1 SEHNR and CDR2 FQNEAQ (reference sequence). This CDR3 spans 13 amino acids. CDR3 region: CAERGGLQETQYF. The CDR3 region has the DNA TGTGCCGAAAGAGGGGGTCTACAAGAGACCCAGTACTTC.

This clone has only a few counts. J is TRBJ1-2 and V is TRBV10-2, with 8 bases identical to TRBD1. The V gene's germline CDR1 is WSHSY and CDR2 SAAADI. After removal of 0 bases from V and 6 bases from J, the junction contained 6 bases not matched to a gene. CDR3 length equals 15 residues. The CDR3 bases are TGCGCCAGCAGTGAGTCGAACAGGGGGAAGGATGGCTACACCTTC. This codes for CASSESNRGKDGYTF.